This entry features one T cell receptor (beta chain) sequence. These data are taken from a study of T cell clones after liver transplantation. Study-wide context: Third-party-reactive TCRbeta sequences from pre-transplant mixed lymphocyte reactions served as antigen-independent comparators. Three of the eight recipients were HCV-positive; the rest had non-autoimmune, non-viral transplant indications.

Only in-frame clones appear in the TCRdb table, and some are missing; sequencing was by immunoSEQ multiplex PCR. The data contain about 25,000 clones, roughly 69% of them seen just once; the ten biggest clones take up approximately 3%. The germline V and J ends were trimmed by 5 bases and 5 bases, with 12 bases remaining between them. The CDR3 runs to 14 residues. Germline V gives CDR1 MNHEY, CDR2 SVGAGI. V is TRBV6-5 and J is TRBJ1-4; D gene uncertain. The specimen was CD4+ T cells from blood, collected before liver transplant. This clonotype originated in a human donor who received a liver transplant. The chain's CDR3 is CASSPTIGNEKLFF. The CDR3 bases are TGTGCCAGCAGTCCGACCATCGGGAATGAAAAACTGTTTTTT.